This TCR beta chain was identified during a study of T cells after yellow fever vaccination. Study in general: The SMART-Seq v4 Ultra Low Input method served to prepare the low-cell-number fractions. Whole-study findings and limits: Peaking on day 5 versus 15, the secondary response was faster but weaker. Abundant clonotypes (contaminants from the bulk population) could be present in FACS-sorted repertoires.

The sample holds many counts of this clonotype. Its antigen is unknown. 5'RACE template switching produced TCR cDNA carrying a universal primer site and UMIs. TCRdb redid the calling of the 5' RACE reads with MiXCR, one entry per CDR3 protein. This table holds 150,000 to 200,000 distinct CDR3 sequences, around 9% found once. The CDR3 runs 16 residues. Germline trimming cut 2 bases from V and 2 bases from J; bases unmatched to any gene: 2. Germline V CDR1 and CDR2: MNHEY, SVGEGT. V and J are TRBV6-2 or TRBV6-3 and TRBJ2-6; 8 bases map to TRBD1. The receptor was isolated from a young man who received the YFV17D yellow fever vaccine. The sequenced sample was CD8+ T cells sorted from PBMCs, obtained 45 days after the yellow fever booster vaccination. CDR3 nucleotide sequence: TGTGCCAGCAGTTACACCAGGGGGCCTGGGGCCAACGTCCTGACTTTC. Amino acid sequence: CASSYTRGPGANVLTF.